Listed below are T cell receptor beta chains from one sample, sequenced in a study of cytomegalovirus exposure and HLA in healthy donors. Method: immunoSEQ multiplex PCR; TCRdb's copy keeps in-frame clones and lacks some. The repertoire holds tens of thousands of clones, with roughly 79% as singletons. Sequencing was performed on PBMCs. These receptors all stem from a man aged 30 to 45 in good health and CMV-seronegative. The CDR3 runs from the conserved cysteine through the conserved F or W. Fields, in order: clone size, J gene, V gene, D gene, CDR3 DNA, CDR3 protein. A D gene is named only where the DNA matches it firmly. The listing skips clone size in some rows; elsewhere it reads once, few, many or a size class.

size: once; J: TRBJ2-1; V: TRBV5-4; D: TRBD2; DNA: TGTGCCAGCAGCTTACCCGGGACTAGCAAATCGTCTTTCAATGAGCAGTTCTTC; CDR3: CASSLPGTSKSSFNEQFF
size: NA; J: TRBJ2-7; V: TRBV2; D: TRBD1; DNA: TGTGCCAGCTGGGGGCAACAGGGGGACGAGCAGTACTTC; CDR3: CASWGQQGDEQYF
size: NA; J: TRBJ1-2; V: TRBV18; D: TRBD1; DNA: TGTGCCAGCTCTCCCAGGGGGCCAGGGGGCATCGACTATGGCTACACCTTC; CDR3: CASSPRGPGGIDYGYTF
size: few; J: TRBJ1-1; V: TRBV15; D: TRBD1; DNA: TGTGCCACCAGCAGGGGTTTTCAGGGGGCTGAAGCTTTCTTT; CDR3: CATSRGFQGAEAFF
size: NA; J: TRBJ1-1; V: TRBV5-4; D: NA; DNA: TGTGCCAGCAGCTTGCAGGACACTGAAGCTTTCTTT; CDR3: CASSLQDTEAFF
size: few; J: TRBJ1-1; V: TRBV9; D: TRBD1; DNA: TGTGCCAGCAGCGGTAACGGGGACAGGCTGAACACTGAAGCTTTCTTT; CDR3: CASSGNGDRLNTEAFF
size: NA; J: TRBJ1-4; V: TRBV4-2; D: NA; DNA: TGTGCCAGCAGCCAAGATTGGGCAGGGGCTAATGAAAAACTGTTTTTT; CDR3: CASSQDWAGANEKLFF
size: NA; J: TRBJ1-5; V: TRBV27; D: TRBD1; DNA: TGTGCCAGCAGTCGACGAGGGACAGCTAATAGCAATCAGCCCCAGCATTTT; CDR3: CASSRRGTANSNQPQHF
size: NA; J: TRBJ2-5; V: TRBV11-1; D: TRBD1; DNA: TGTGCCAGCAGCTTAACTGGGCGGACAGGGAAAGAGACCCAGTACTTC; CDR3: CASSLTGRTGKETQYF
size: NA; J: TRBJ1-5; V: TRBV9; D: TRBD1; DNA: TGTGCCAGCAGCGGAACAGGGGACAATCAGCCCCAGCATTTT; CDR3: CASSGTGDNQPQHF
size: few; J: TRBJ1-1; V: TRBV19; D: TRBD1; DNA: TGTGCCAGTAGTATAGGACAGGGGGCTGTGTTTGCTTTCTTT; CDR3: CASSIGQGAVFAFF
size: NA; J: TRBJ2-5; V: TRBV5-1; D: TRBD1; DNA: TGCGCCAGCAGACAGGGGGCCCGCGAGACCCAGTACTTC; CDR3: CASRQGARETQYF
size: NA; J: TRBJ1-2; V: TRBV27; D: TRBD1; DNA: TGTGCCAGCAGTTTAGACAGGGATCGTATACTCGTGTACGGCTACACCTTC; CDR3: CASSLDRDRILVYGYTF
size: NA; J: TRBJ1-2; V: TRBV7-2; D: TRBD1; DNA: TGTGCCAGCAGCCTACAGGGGTACTATGGCTACACCTTC; CDR3: CASSLQGYYGYTF
size: few; J: TRBJ1-1; V: TRBV2; D: NA; DNA: TGTGCCAGCAGTGTGGGACAAAAGGGAGCTTTCTTT; CDR3: CASSVGQKGAFF
size: NA; J: TRBJ2-3; V: TRBV6-5; D: TRBD1; DNA: TGTGCCAGCAGTCCCGGGACAGGAGGGAGGGATACGCAGTATTTT; CDR3: CASSPGTGGRDTQYF
size: NA; J: TRBJ2-5; V: TRBV2; D: NA; DNA: TGTGCCAGCAGTGAAAAGTTTTACTCAACCCCCCAAGAGACCCAGTACTTC; CDR3: CASSEKFYSTPQETQYF
size: NA; J: TRBJ2-6; V: TRBV10-3; D: TRBD2; DNA: TGTGCCGCTCAGGCTAGCGGACGCTCTGGGGCCAACGTCCTGACTTTC; CDR3: CAAQASGRSGANVLTF
size: NA; J: TRBJ2-5; V: TRBV5-1; D: NA; DNA: TGCGCCAGCAGAACAGGTGCCCAAGAGACCCAGTACTTC; CDR3: CASRTGAQETQYF
size: few; J: TRBJ2-7; V: TRBV9; D: NA; DNA: TGTGCCAGCAGCTCAAGGGGGTCCTACGAGCAGTACTTC; CDR3: CASSSRGSYEQYF
size: NA; J: TRBJ2-3; V: TRBV10-1; D: NA; DNA: TGCGCCAGCAGTGAGCGGGGAGGTGGTACAGATACGCAGTATTTT; CDR3: CASSERGGGTDTQYF
size: few; J: TRBJ1-2; V: TRBV6-5; D: TRBD1; DNA: TGTGCCAGCAGCCAGGACAGGGGCTATGGCTACACCTTC; CDR3: CASSQDRGYGYTF
size: NA; J: TRBJ1-4; V: TRBV6-6; D: TRBD1; DNA: TGTGCCAGCAGTTATTCCGGGACAGGGGACGAAAAACTGTTTTTT; CDR3: CASSYSGTGDEKLFF
size: NA; J: TRBJ1-6; V: TRBV27; D: TRBD1; DNA: TGTGCCAGCAGTCGCCCGGGACAGAATTCACCCCTCCACTTT; CDR3: CASSRPGQNSPLHF